This T cell receptor beta chain came from a study of T cell changes during pregnancy in multiple sclerosis. V lost 8 bases to trimming and J lost 0 bases, with 12 bases between them. This CDR3 contains 14 residues. CDR1 MDHEN and CDR2 SYDVKM come from the germline V gene. The assay was immunoSEQ multiplex PCR, and TCRdb's table has in-frame clones only and misses some. There are roughly 64,000 clones in the sample; about nine tenths occur only once, and approximately 1.2% lies in the top ten. The sequence was collected from a female donor with multiple sclerosis, enrolled in a pregnancy study. The gene calls are TRBV28 and TRBJ2-3; D not certain. This specimen was peripheral blood, taken in the second trimester of pregnancy. In DNA, the CDR3 is TGTGCCAGCGAAGATGCGATTAGCACAGATACGCAGTATTTT. It translates to CASEDAISTDTQYF.